These 4 T cell receptor beta chains were all obtained from the same sample, sequenced in a study of blood T cell repertoires in COVID-19. Some clones are missing from TCRdb's copy, which holds only in-frame ones; the method was immunoSEQ multiplex PCR. The repertoire holds 130,000 to 150,000 clones, with about 82% as singletons. The sample consisted of peripheral blood. The receptors originated from a woman between 40 and 50 years old with active or convalescent COVID-19.

The chain carries TRBV18 and TRBJ1-2; no reliable D call. This CDR3 region has 13 residues. V lost 4 bases, J lost 0 bases, and 6 bases lay in between. CDR1 and CDR2 from the germline V gene are KGHSH and LQKENI. The CDR3 region is CASSLDSNYGYTF. As DNA, the CDR3 is TGTGCCAGCTCACTGGACTCTAACTATGGCTACACCTTC.

The CDR3, as DNA: TGTGCCAGTGATGACAGGGGGGTTTCCTACGAGCAGTACTTC. Protein product: CASDDRGVSYEQYF. The genes are TRBV7-9 and TRBJ2-7; 9 bases map to TRBD1. Germline V CDR1 and CDR2: SEHNR, FQNEAQ (reference sequence). J lost 1 base, V lost 9 bases, and 7 bases had no gene match. The length of the CDR3 is 14 residues. The full variable domain, completed using reference TRBV7-9 and TRBJ2-7, is DTGVSQNPRHKITKRGQNVTFRCDPISEHNRLYWYRQTLGQGPEFLTYFQNEAQLEKSRLLSDRFSAERPKGSFSTLEIQRTEQGDSAMYLCASDDRGVSYEQYFGPGTRLTVT.

This CDR3 reads CASSLRFGQASLEQYF. As DNA, the CDR3 is TGTGCCAGCAGCCTAAGATTTGGACAGGCGTCTTTGGAGCAGTACTTC. V and J are TRBV5-6 and TRBJ2-7, with 7 nucleotides matching TRBD1. Germline V gene sequence: CDR1 SGHDT, CDR2 YYEEEE. With V trimmed by 4 bases and J by 7 bases, 17 bases remained unmatched. The length of the CDR3 is 16 residues.

As regards this clone: The same CDR3 is also encoded by other DNA sequences in this sample. The gene calls are TRBV5-1 and TRBJ2-5; D is unclear. CDR3 length: 13 amino acids. In germline, CDR1 is SGHRS, CDR2 YFSETQ. Trimming removed 0 bases from V and 1 base from J, with 4 bases in between. The CDR3 is CASSLGLQETQYF. The CDR3 coding sequence is TGCGCCAGCAGCTTGGGGCTCCAAGAGACCCAGTACTTC. The whole variable domain, filled in from reference TRBV5-1 and TRBJ2-5, reads KAGVTQTPRYLIKTRGQQVTLSCSPISGHRSVSWYQQTPGQGLQFLFEYFSETQRNKGNFPGRFSGRQFSNSRSEMNVSTLELGDSALYLCASSLGLQETQYFGPGTRLLVL.